This TCR beta chain appears in the sequencing data of a study of a mutant IDH1 vaccine in newly diagnosed glioma. Study results and caveats: In 80% to 95% of patients, immune responses induced by the vaccine occurred.

As to this clone: What it recognizes is unknown.

V was shortened by 4 bases and J by 2 bases, with 15 bases between the two germline ends. The CDR3 loop spans 15 amino acids. Germline V gene lookup returns CDR1 MGHDK and CDR2 SYGVNS. Assay used: immunoSEQ multiplex PCR; TCRdb lists only in-frame clones, some missing. The sample records around 60,000 clones, around 83% being singletons. Time point indicated: week 23, last vaccination. Mutant IDH1 20-mer peptide, at 300 ug, made up each vaccine dose, with topical imiquimod. The J gene is TRBJ2-7, the V gene TRBV25-1; weak D call: TRBD2 (5 bases). The specimen comprised PBMCs, sampled from a glioma patient whose treatment included an IDH1 peptide vaccine. The clonotype originates from a man aged 25-45 years with glioma. Written as DNA, the CDR3 is TGTGCCAGCAGTGGTACTGGGGAGAACCCCTACGAGCAGTACTTC. Protein: CASSGTGENPYEQYF.